Listed here is a single T cell receptor beta chain. Some clones are missing from TCRdb's copy, which holds only in-frame ones; the method was immunoSEQ multiplex PCR. The sample yields more than 110,000 clones, 80% to 95% seen once. The entry originates in a study of control samples from healthy donors and cancer patients. Looked up from germline, CDR1 is LNHNV and CDR2 is YYDKDF (reference sequence). The CDR3 loop spans 14 amino acids. V was cut by 7 bases and J by 0 bases, with 11 bases left in between. The chain links TRBV15 to TRBJ2-3, with D hard to call. Sequenced sample: blood. The receptor's source is a man aged 25 to 45 in good health. The CDR3 is CATIARESTDTQYF. CDR3 bases: TGTGCCACCATAGCTAGGGAAAGCACAGATACGCAGTATTTT. Together with reference TRBV15 and TRBJ2-3, the CDR3 gives the full variable domain: DAMVIQNPRYQVTQFGKPVTLSCSQTLNHNVMYWYQQKSSQAPKLLFHYYDKDFNNEADTPDNFQSRRPNTSFCFLDIRSPGLGDTAMYLCATIARESTDTQYFGPGTRLTVL.